Below are 25 T cell receptor beta chains sequenced from a single sample in a study of CD8 T cells in Susac syndrome. Random hexamers were used to reverse transcribe roughly 0.5 to 1 ug of RNA. TCRdb reprocessed the immunoSEQ multiplex PCR reads with MiXCR, giving one entry per CDR3 protein. The sample has around 130,000 distinct CDR3 sequences, approximately 79% seen once. Input material: CD8+ T cells from PBMCs. These receptors came from a human donor with multiple sclerosis.

The J gene is TRBJ1-1, the V gene TRBV10-3; D is unresolved. The V end lost 0 bases, the J end lost 1 base, and 12 bases lay between the germline ends. The germline V gene encodes CDR1 ENHRY and CDR2 SYGVKD. This CDR3 spans 16 amino acids. The CDR3 is CAISESKGKGNTEAFF. In DNA form, the CDR3 reads TGTGCCATCAGTGAGTCTAAGGGAAAGGGGAACACTGAAGCTTTCTTT.

V and J are TRBV5-6 and TRBJ1-1; D not certain. CDR3 length: 13 amino acids. The V end was cut by 5 bases, the J end by 0 bases, with 8 bases between. Germline CDR1 and CDR2: SGHDT and YYEEEE. CDR3 in amino acids: CASRNSMNTEAFF. CDR3 nucleotides: TGTGCCAGCAGGAACAGCATGAACACTGAAGCTTTCTTT.

The rearrangement joins TRBV7-2 to TRBJ2-1; D is possibly TRBD2 (5 bases). Germline CDR1 and CDR2: SGHTA and FQGNSA. The CDR3 length is 16 residues. V was trimmed by 5 bases and J by 0 bases, leaving 14 bases between them. The CDR3 loop reads CASSAGLAISYNEQFF. CDR3 sequence (DNA): TGTGCCAGCAGCGCCGGACTTGCCATCTCCTACAATGAGCAGTTCTTC. The variable domain in full, completed from reference TRBV7-2 and TRBJ2-1, reads GAGVSQSPSNKVTEKGKDVELRCDPISGHTALYWYRQSLGQGLEFLIYFQGNSAPDKSGLPSDRFSAERTGGSVSTLTIQRTQQEDSAVYLCASSAGLAISYNEQFFGPGTRLTVL.

V gene TRBV12-3 or TRBV12-4 combines with J gene TRBJ1-1; a weak D match, TRBD1 (6 bases). Trimming removed 5 bases from V and 2 bases from J, with 24 bases in between. This CDR3 is built from 18 residues. The CDR3 spells CASSPQFPGGGSNTEAFF. In nucleotides, the CDR3 is TGTGCCAGCAGTCCACAGTTCCCGGGGGGGGGCTCCAACACTGAAGCTTTCTTT.

The V gene is TRBV20-1, the J gene TRBJ1-2; D not resolved. CDR1 and CDR2 (germline): DFQATT, SNEGSKA (reference sequence). This CDR3 has 14 amino acids. V was shortened by 0 bases and J by 4 bases, with 12 bases between the two germline ends. The CDR3 DNA follows: TGCAGTGCTAGAGATACGGCCGAGGGCTATGGCTACACCTTC. Translation: CSARDTAEGYGYTF.

The J gene is TRBJ1-1, the V gene TRBV6-5; D is unclear. Trimming shortened V by 5 bases and J by 1 base, and 8 bases separated the two germline ends. Germline-derived CDR1 and CDR2 are MNHEY and SVGAGI. This CDR3 contains 13 residues. The CDR3 loop reads CASSPQQNTEAFF. CDR3 coding DNA: TGTGCCAGCAGTCCTCAGCAGAACACTGAAGCTTTCTTT.

V and J are TRBV27 and TRBJ1-1; 8 nucleotides match TRBD1. The CDR3 consists of 12 residues. J lost 7 bases, V lost 8 bases, and 6 bases had no gene match. Germline assignment: CDR1 MNHEY and CDR2 SMNVEV (reference sequence). This CDR3 reads CASVGTGVEAFF. In nucleotides, the CDR3 is TGTGCCAGCGTAGGGACAGGCGTTGAAGCTTTCTTT.

This rearrangement joins TRBV6-1 to TRBJ2-5; 7 bases are shared with TRBD2. Per germline, CDR1 MNHNS and CDR2 SASEGT. The CDR3 is 15 amino acids. The V segment lost 5 bases and the J segment 1 base; nucleotides outside the gene matches: 7. CDR3 bases: TGTGCCAGCAGTTACCCCCCGGGAGGCCAAGAGACCCAGTACTTC. Protein: CASSYPPGGQETQYF.

The chain combines TRBV7-9 with TRBJ2-1, with 9 bases matching TRBD2. Germline-derived CDR1 and CDR2 are SEHNR and FQNEAQ (reference sequence). The CDR3 loop spans 16 amino acids. The V gene end was trimmed by 2 bases and the J gene end by 6 bases; junction bases not matched to a gene: 8. CDR3 in DNA: TGTGCCAGCAGCTTACAGGCGGGAGGGCCGAGCAATGAGCAGTTCTTC. It specifies CASSLQAGGPSNEQFF.

The chain employs TRBV7-8 and TRBJ1-1, with 9 bases matching TRBD1. This CDR3 contains 16 residues. Germline V CDR1 and CDR2: SGHVS, FQNEAQ. The V segment lost 8 bases and the J segment 4 bases; nucleotides outside the gene matches: 14. DNA for the CDR3: TGTGCCAGCCACGAAGACCCGGGACAGGGATTCACTGAAGCTTTCTTT. Amino acids: CASHEDPGQGFTEAFF.

A remark on this clonotype: Germline is not matched at one junction end, which may reflect a read error. The rearrangement uses TRBV12-3 or TRBV12-4 and TRBJ2-2; a possible D gene is TRBD1 (7 bases). CDR3 size: 13 residues. The CDR3 DNA sequence: TGTGCAAGCAGGGGGGCCTCCACCGGGGAGCTGTTTTTT. Translated: CASRGASTGELFF.

This clonotype was found once. The chain uses TRBV19 and TRBJ1-1; D might be TRBD1 (6 bases). CDR1 and CDR2 from the germline V gene are LNHDA and SQIVND (reference sequence). The CDR3 runs to 14 residues. Trimming removed 5 bases from V and 4 bases from J, with 14 bases in between. The CDR3 region has the DNA TGTGCCAGTAGTGCACAGGGCACGGGCACTGAAGCTTTCTTT. As protein: CASSAQGTGTEAFF.

The chain has TRBV4-1 and TRBJ2-2, with 8 bases that match TRBD1. There are 17 residues in the CDR3. Germline CDR1 MGHRA, CDR2 YSYEKL. The V gene end was trimmed by 2 bases and the J gene end by 1 base; junction bases not matched to a gene: 6. The chain's CDR3 is CASSQPLDRENTGELFF. CDR3 in DNA: TGCGCCAGCAGCCAACCCCTGGACAGGGAGAACACCGGGGAGCTGTTTTTT.

V and J are TRBV4-1 and TRBJ2-5; no definite D call. Germline CDR1 is MGHRA and CDR2 is YSYEKL. The V gene lost 1 base and the J gene lost 5 bases, with 8 bases spanning the gap. This CDR3 has 13 amino acids. The CDR3 DNA follows: TGCGCCAGCAGCCAAGGGAGCACCGAGACCCAGTACTTC. This sequence encodes CASSQGSTETQYF.

The chain employs TRBV7-9 and TRBJ2-2; the match to TRBD2 covers 9 bases. Per germline, CDR1 SEHNR and CDR2 FQNEAQ (reference sequence). CDR3 length: 15 amino acids. The V gene end was trimmed by 5 bases and the J gene end by 2 bases; junction bases not matched to a gene: 3. CDR3 residues: CASSPSGTNTGELFF. As DNA, the CDR3 is TGTGCCAGCAGCCCTAGCGGGACCAACACCGGGGAGCTGTTTTTT.

The chain combines TRBV6-5 with TRBJ2-1; D is perhaps TRBD1 (6 bases). The CDR3 extends over 14 amino acids. In germline, CDR1 is MNHEY, CDR2 SVGAGI. Trimming took off 2 bases at V and 8 bases at J, with 13 bases between the two ends. Here the CDR3 DNA reads TGTGCCAGCAGTTACACTTACACAGGGCATGAGCAGTTCTTC. This translates into CASSYTYTGHEQFF.

The rearrangement uses TRBV9 and TRBJ2-2; a possible D gene is TRBD2 (5 bases). This CDR3 has 14 amino acids. The germline V gene has CDR1 SGDLS and CDR2 YYNGEE. V was shortened by 0 bases and J by 3 bases, with 6 bases between the two germline ends. This CDR3 is CASSVGLYTGELFF. CDR3 nucleotide sequence: TGTGCCAGCAGCGTAGGACTATACACCGGGGAGCTGTTTTTT. Using reference TRBV9 and TRBJ2-2 for the parts outside the CDR3, the full variable domain is DSGVTQTPKHLITATGQRVTLRCSPRSGDLSVYWYQQSLDQGLQFLIQYYNGEERAKGNILERFSAQQFPDLHSELNLSSLELGDSALYFCASSVGLYTGELFFGEGSRLTVL.

The genes are TRBV4-2 and TRBJ2-1; possible D gene TRBD1, 6 bases. V was pared by 0 bases and J by 13 bases, with 13 bases between. The CDR3 totals 13 residues. Germline V gives CDR1 LGHNA, CDR2 YNFKEQ. CDR3 sequence: CASSQEKGGIQFF. DNA for the CDR3: TGTGCCAGCAGCCAAGAAAAAGGGGGAATACAGTTCTTC.

This chain joins TRBV20-1 and TRBJ1-1; D gene uncertain. Germline V gene lookup returns CDR1 DFQATT and CDR2 SNEGSKA (reference sequence). The V end was cut by 6 bases, the J end by 0 bases, with 23 bases between. The length of the CDR3 is 17 residues. DNA of the CDR3: TGCAGTGCGGAGATTCCGGGCGGACTGTTCATGAACACTGAAGCTTTCTTT. It encodes CSAEIPGGLFMNTEAFF.

The J gene is TRBJ2-5, the V gene TRBV20-1; the match to TRBD2 covers 10 bases. J gave up 5 bases and V 3 bases, and 6 bases lay outside the gene matches. CDR1 is DFQATT and CDR2 is SNEGSKA in the germline V gene (reference sequence). This CDR3 contains 14 residues. DNA of the CDR3: TGCAGTGCTAGGAAGCGGGGGGGCATGGAGACCCAGTACTTC. Translating gives CSARKRGGMETQYF.

This clonotype is a singleton in its sample. This chain connects TRBV12-3 or TRBV12-4 to TRBJ1-2; 8 nucleotides agree with TRBD1. The V segment lost 3 bases and the J segment 8 bases; nucleotides outside the gene matches: 5. This CDR3 has 13 residues. CDR3 residues: CASSLGRGHGYTF. The CDR3 nucleotides read TGTGCCAGCAGTTTGGGCAGGGGGCACGGCTACACCTTC.

V and J are TRBV6-2 or TRBV6-3 and TRBJ2-2; D is possibly TRBD2 (6 bases). The CDR3 has 15 amino acids. Germline-derived CDR1 and CDR2 are MNHEY and SVGEGT. Trimming took off 3 bases at V and 5 bases at J, with 13 bases between the two ends. The CDR3: CASSYGTEGTGELFF. The CDR3 DNA sequence: TGTGCCAGCAGTTATGGGACTGAAGGAACCGGGGAGCTGTTTTTT.

This clonotype turned up a few times. This chain uses TRBV6-5 with TRBJ1-1; 7 bases align to TRBD1. The CDR3 extends over 15 amino acids. The J segment lost 1 base and the V segment lost 2 bases, leaving 4 bases of the junction unmatched. Germline-derived CDR1 and CDR2 are MNHEY and SVGAGI. CDR3 sequence (DNA): TGTGCCAGCAGTTACCGAGGGGGCCCGAACACTGAAGCTTTCTTT. It codes for CASSYRGGPNTEAFF.

The CDR3 DNA reads as TGTGCCAGTAGTTTCGCAGGAGGGTACGAGCAGTACGTC. Encoded protein: CASSFAGGYEQYV. V gene TRBV19 combines with J gene TRBJ2-7, with a tentative D call TRBD2 (6 bases). The CDR3 length is 13 residues. In germline, CDR1 is LNHDA, CDR2 SQIVND (reference sequence). Trimming took off 5 bases at V and 4 bases at J, with 12 bases between the two ends.

The chain employs TRBV28 and TRBJ2-2, with a possible D match to TRBD1 (6 bases). Trimming shortened V by 6 bases and J by 7 bases, and 18 bases separated the two germline ends. Germline CDR1 MDHEN, CDR2 SYDVKM. The CDR3 has 15 amino acids. Here the CDR3 reads CASSLGRGVFGELFF. The CDR3 DNA is TGTGCCAGCAGCTTAGGCAGGGGTGTTTTCGGGGAGCTGTTTTTT.